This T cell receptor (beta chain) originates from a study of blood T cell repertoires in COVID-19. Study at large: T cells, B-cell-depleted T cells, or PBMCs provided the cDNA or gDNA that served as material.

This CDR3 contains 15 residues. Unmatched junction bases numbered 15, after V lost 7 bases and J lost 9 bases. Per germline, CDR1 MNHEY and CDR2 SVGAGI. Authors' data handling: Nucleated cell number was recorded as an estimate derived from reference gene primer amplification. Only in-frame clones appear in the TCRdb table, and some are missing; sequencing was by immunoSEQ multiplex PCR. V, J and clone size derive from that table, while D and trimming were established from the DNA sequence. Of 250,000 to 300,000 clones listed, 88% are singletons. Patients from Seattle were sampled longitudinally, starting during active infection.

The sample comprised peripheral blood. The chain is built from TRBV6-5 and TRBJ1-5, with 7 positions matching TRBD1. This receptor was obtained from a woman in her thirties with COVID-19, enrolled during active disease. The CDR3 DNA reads TGTGCCAGCAACGAAGGGATTCAGGGGGTCCTGCCCCAGCATTTT. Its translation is CASNEGIQGVLPQHF.